Here is one T cell receptor (beta chain) with its context. The V end lost 1 base, the J end lost 7 bases, and 13 bases lay between the germline ends. CDR3 length: 14 residues. CDR1 and CDR2 (germline): GTSNPN, SVGIG (reference sequence). The data stem from a study of CD8 T cells in Susac syndrome. The authors reverse transcribed 0.5 to 1 ug RNA with random hexamers. Across 54 Vbeta and 13 Jbeta, immunoSEQ multiplex PCR amplified TCR beta CDR3. TCRdb independently ran MiXCR on the immunoSEQ multiplex PCR reads; one entry per CDR3 protein. The sample lists hundreds of thousands of distinct CDR3 sequences, about 85% occurring once. TCR beta sequences were obtained from blood CD8+ and CD4+ T cells. The patients who served as multiple sclerosis controls were treatment-naive and had stable or active relapsing-remitting disease that fulfilled the revised McDonald criteria. TEMRA cells were FACS-enriched and CD8+ and CD4+ T cells negatively isolated.

Material for sequencing was CD8+ T cells from PBMCs. V is TRBV30 and J is TRBJ1-4; the D is unclear. The sequence derives from a human donor with multiple sclerosis. The CDR3 region has the DNA TGTGCCTGGAGTGGAGACCCGTGGAGTGAAAAACTGTTTTTT. It is translated as CAWSGDPWSEKLFF.